The clone carrying this TCR beta chain was counted between two and nine times. Its antigen is not known. A library of TCRbeta sequences, prepared with unique molecular identifiers, was generated. TCRdb itself ran the PCR reads through MiXCR, one entry per CDR3 protein. The repertoire has about 640,000 distinct CDR3 sequences, under 15% of them found once; the top ten carry over 2%. In germline, CDR1 is KGHDR, CDR2 SFDVKD. V lost 3 bases and J lost 6, with 11 bases in between. CDR3 length equals 14 residues. These data belong to a study of T-cell reconstitution after alpha-beta-depleted transplantation in children. General observations from the study: Reports say that about two months after transplant, the alpha-beta T cells came out of several hundred graft clones that had expanded. Newly produced T cells mostly accounted for T-cell counts and diversity one year post-transplant.

This TCR came from a male patient younger than 18 who had a stem cell transplant for acute myeloid leukemia, so the T cells may come from the graft donor. Here the sequenced sample was PBMCs, mostly from graft donor cells, taken 360 days after TCRalphabeta/CD19-depleted stem cell transplant. V gene TRBV24-1 combines with J gene TRBJ2-1; either TRBD1 or TRBD2 may supply D (5 bases each). For the CDR3, the DNA is TGTGCCACCAGTGATCTCTGGGGACGCAATGAGCAGTTCTTC. Translating gives CATSDLWGRNEQFF.